One T cell receptor beta chain is described in this entry. These data are taken from a study of blood T cell repertoires in COVID-19. Study-level information: Sources were T cells, B-cell-depleted T cells, or PBMCs; the material itself was cDNA or gDNA.

Germline V gene sequence: CDR1 SEHNR, CDR2 FQNEAQ (reference sequence). V was trimmed by 1 base and J by 4 bases, leaving 7 bases between them. This CDR3 has 13 residues. In the authors' workflow: From reference gene primer amplification, estimates of nucleated cell counts were derived. Here immunoSEQ multiplex PCR was the method, and the copy in TCRdb shows in-frame clones only, minus some. V and J calls and clone size are those listed in that table; D and trimming were worked out from the DNA. The sample includes a few hundred thousand clones, roughly 89% of them seen just once. Participants reported their clinical history, and cohort assignment relied on those reports.

The material sequenced was PBMCs or T cells enriched from blood (not recorded which). This TCR was recovered from a woman in her 30s who had recovered from COVID-19. This chain uses TRBV7-9 with TRBJ2-5, with D uncertain. CDR3 region: CASSLGQRETQYF. The CDR3 DNA follows: TGTGCCAGCAGCTTAGGGCAGCGAGAGACCCAGTACTTC.